These T cell receptor beta chains were read from a single sample in a study of blood T cell repertoires in COVID-19. TCRdb keeps only in-frame clones here, not all; method: immunoSEQ multiplex PCR. Among 150,000 to 200,000 clones listed, roughly 84% were seen once. Specimen: PBMCs or T cells enriched from blood (not recorded which). Receptors were obtained from a man between 65 and 80 years old who had been exposed to COVID-19. Each CDR3 is given with its conserved first and last residue. The D gene is left open where the match is weak. Size values are once, few and many counts, or a class for expanded clones, and some rows have none.

.	TRBJ1-1	TRBV5-1	.	CASSHPDRLNTEAFF	TGCGCCAGCAGCCATCCTGACAGGTTGAACACTGAAGCTTTCTTT
.	TRBJ1-2	TRBV7-2	once	CASSYGLGGYTF	TGTGCCAGCAGCTACGGACTCGGTGGCTACACCTTC
.	TRBJ2-7	TRBV28	few	CAVHHGVTSYEQYF	TGTGCCGTCCACCACGGGGTGACGTCCTACGAGCAGTACTTC
.	TRBJ2-7	TRBV10-3	.	CAISEGALHYEQYF	TGTGCCATCAGTGAGGGGGCGTTGCACTACGAGCAGTACTTC
.	TRBJ1-3	TRBV25-1	.	CASSESPLNTIYF	TGTGCCAGCAGTGAGAGCCCACTTAACACCATATATTTT
.	TRBJ2-2	TRBV7-9	.	CASSLMEDTGELFF	TGTGCCAGCAGCTTAATGGAGGACACCGGGGAGCTGTTTTTT
TRBD2	TRBJ2-3	TRBV5-6	.	CASSLNGLIERGGLNTQYF	TGTGCCAGCAGCTTGAATGGGTTAATCGAGCGGGGGGGCCTAAATACGCAGTATTTT
TRBD2	TRBJ2-3	TRBV7-3	.	CASSLAGVLDTQYF	TGTGCCAGCAGTCTAGCGGGGGTATTAGATACGCAGTATTTT
TRBD1	TRBJ1-4	TRBV5-1	.	CASSFSGGQEKLFF	TGCGCCAGCAGCTTCTCAGGGGGCCAGGAAAAACTGTTTTTT
.	TRBJ1-4	TRBV14	.	CASSLSLTGGGEKLFF	TGTGCCAGCAGCCTCTCCTTGACAGGCGGTGGGGAAAAACTGTTTTTT
TRBD2	TRBJ2-7	TRBV27	.	CASSFLSLAGGPYEQYF	TGTGCCAGCAGTTTCCTGTCCCTAGCGGGAGGTCCCTACGAGCAGTACTTC
.	TRBJ2-7	TRBV30	few	CAWSRQVNEQYF	TGTGCCTGGAGTAGGCAGGTCAACGAGCAGTACTTC
.	TRBJ2-7	TRBV28	few	CASSFGQGTYEQYF	TGTGCCAGCAGTTTTGGGCAGGGGACCTACGAGCAGTACTTC
.	TRBJ1-2	TRBV28	.	CASSPGGLSRYTF	TGTGCCAGCAGTCCCGGAGGCCTGTCCCGCTACACCTTC
TRBD2	TRBJ2-3	TRBV28	.	CASSSASGGTDTQYF	TGTGCCAGCAGTTCCGCTTCGGGGGGTACAGATACGCAGTATTTT
.	TRBJ1-6	TRBV7-2	few	CASSLGAGVNSPLHF	TGTGCCAGCAGCTTAGGGGCAGGGGTTAATTCACCCCTCCACTTT
.	TRBJ2-6	TRBV28	.	CASSLWGAGANVLTF	TGTGCCAGCAGTTTATGGGGGGCCGGGGCCAACGTCCTGACTTTC
.	TRBJ2-3	TRBV5-4	.	CASSPRASTDTQYF	TGTGCCAGCAGTCCGCGGGCTAGCACAGATACGCAGTATTTT
.	TRBJ2-3	TRBV27	.	CASSSPVLDTQYF	TGTGCCAGCAGTTCCCCTGTCCTGGATACGCAGTATTTT
TRBD2	TRBJ2-1	TRBV27	.	CASSPTGLASYNEQFF	TGTGCCAGCAGTCCCACGGGACTAGCGAGCTACAATGAGCAGTTCTTC
.	TRBJ2-7	TRBV6-4	.	CASSARGARADNEQYF	TGTGCCAGCAGTGCCCGCGGGGCCAGGGCGGATAACGAGCAGTACTTC
TRBD2	TRBJ2-3	TRBV5-1	.	CASSLGGTSGSTDTQYF	TGCGCCAGCAGCTTGGGGGGGACTAGCGGAAGCACAGATACGCAGTATTTT